This entry features one T cell receptor (beta chain) sequence. Antigen: not known. This sample stems from a study of CD8+ T cells in alopecia areata. Across the study: Each day, treated patients took oral tofacitinib twice, at 5 to 10 mg per dose. General study results and limits: Whether baseline CD8+ expansion is linked to response remains uncertain, given a single nonresponder. Normal skin's resident alphabeta T cells are also sequenced in scalp samples. There were many expanded lesional clones persisting in scalp and blood during tofacitinib.

Treatment defined: oral pan-JAK inhibitor, 5-10 mg twice daily. Reverse transcribed after extraction, RNA yielded cDNA as the sequencing template. Generated by immunoSEQ multiplex PCR, the TCRdb table keeps only in-frame clones and is missing some. The data contain some 100,000 clones, roughly 45% of them singletons. This clonotype was sampled from a human donor with alopecia areata. Source: CD8+ T cells sorted from blood, taken at week 24, from a patient treated with tofacitinib.

The CDR3: CAWSASGPKNIQYF. Here the CDR3 DNA reads TGTGCCTGGAGTGCGTCCGGGCCCAAAAACATTCAGTACTTC. The gene calls are TRBV30 and TRBJ2-4; D remains unclear. The V gene's germline CDR1 is GTSNPN and CDR2 SVGIG (reference sequence). The CDR3 is made up of 14 amino acids. The V end was cut by 1 base, the J end by 2 bases, with 9 bases between. The full variable domain, with the rest looked up from reference TRBV30 and TRBJ2-4, is SQTIHQWPATLVQPVGSPLSLECTVEGTSNPNLYWYRQAAGRGLQLLFYSVGIGQISSEVPQNLSASRPQDRQFILSSKKLLLSDSGFYLCAWSASGPKNIQYFGAGTRLSVL.